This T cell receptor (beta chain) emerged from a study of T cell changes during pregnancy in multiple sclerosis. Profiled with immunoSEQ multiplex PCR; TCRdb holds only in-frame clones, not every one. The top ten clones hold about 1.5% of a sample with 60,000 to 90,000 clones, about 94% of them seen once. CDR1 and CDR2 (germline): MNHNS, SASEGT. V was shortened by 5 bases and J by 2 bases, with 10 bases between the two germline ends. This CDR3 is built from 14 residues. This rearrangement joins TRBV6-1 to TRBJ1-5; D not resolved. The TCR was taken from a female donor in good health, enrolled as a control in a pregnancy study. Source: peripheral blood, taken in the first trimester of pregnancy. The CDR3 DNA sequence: TGTGCCAGCAGTTCGACATGGGGCAATCAGCCCCAGCATTTT. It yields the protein CASSSTWGNQPQHF.